Below are 28 T cell receptor beta chains sequenced from a single sample in a study of shared clonotypes between healthy human individuals (TCRdb year 2020). Library generation was performed with the immunoSEQ multiplex PCR assay. Here the immuneACCESS table is served through TCRdb, limited to in-frame sequences with V and J called. Missing clones are a known gap in these copies; in checked studies unresolved V genes cover under half, and the rest lacks a known reason. This sample is represented by about 2 million clones; roughly 94% of them were singletons. More than 0.1% of the sample goes to the ten largest clones. What was sequenced was naive CD4+ T cells sorted from blood. Per the publication, the cell subset or site label means: CD45RA+ positively selected. The receptor set was obtained from a man younger than 35 in good health.

DNA of the CDR3: TGTGCCAGCAGTTACGGGACAGGGATGAACACTGAAGCTTTCTTT. This gives the protein CASSYGTGMNTEAFF. The chain is built from TRBV6-5 and TRBJ1-1; 9 positions match TRBD1. Germline CDR1 reads MNHEY; CDR2 reads SVGAGI. The CDR3 contains 15 residues. Trimming cost V 2 bases and J 0 bases; bases outside gene matches: 1.

This clone was found once. J is TRBJ1-1 and V is TRBV11-2; D call uncertain. The CDR3 contains 11 residues. V was cut by 0 bases and J by 5 bases, with 1 base left in between. Per the germline V gene, CDR1 is SGHAT and CDR2 is FQNNGV. The CDR3 sequence: CASSLETEAFF. CDR3 nucleotide sequence: TGTGCCAGCAGCTTAGAAACTGAAGCTTTCTTT.

The rearrangement joins TRBV7-9 to TRBJ1-2; D possibly corresponds to TRBD1 (6 bases). CDR3 length equals 14 residues. Germline-derived CDR1 and CDR2 are SEHNR and FQNEAQ (reference sequence). The V end lost 5 bases, the J end lost 4 bases, and 14 bases lay between the germline ends. The CDR3 reads CASSPRQDTYGYTF. The CDR3, as DNA: TGTGCCAGCAGCCCCCGACAGGACACCTATGGCTACACCTTC. The entire variable domain, with the rest obtained from reference TRBV7-9 and TRBJ1-2, is as follows: DTGVSQNPRHKITKRGQNVTFRCDPISEHNRLYWYRQTLGQGPEFLTYFQNEAQLEKSRLLSDRFSAERPKGSFSTLEIQRTEQGDSAMYLCASSPRQDTYGYTFGSGTRLTVV.

The chain joins TRBV6-1 to TRBJ1-2; 8 bases are shared with TRBD1. CDR1 and CDR2 (germline): MNHNS, SASEGT. V shed 6 bases, J shed 4 bases, and the junction held 10 bases outside the gene matches. The CDR3 runs 15 residues. Here the CDR3 DNA reads TGTGCCAGCAGAGTGACAGGGGTGGGAATCTATGGCTACACCTTC. The encoded protein is CASRVTGVGIYGYTF.

The chain combines TRBV30 with TRBJ1-5; 8 bases are a match to TRBD1. The CDR3 extends over 15 amino acids. Germline CDR1 is GTSNPN and CDR2 is SVGIG (reference sequence). The V and J ends lost 3 bases and 2 bases, in that order; junction bases with no gene match: 6. CDR3 DNA sequence: TGTGCCTGGAGCCGGACAGGGAAGCGCAATCAGCCCCAGCATTTT. Translated: CAWSRTGKRNQPQHF.

The rearrangement links TRBV2 to TRBJ1-6; 7 positions match TRBD1. Unmatched junction bases numbered 11, after V lost 8 bases and J lost 7 bases. CDR3 length: 15 amino acids. CDR1 is SNHLY and CDR2 is FYNNEI in the germline V gene. CDR3 residues: CASLSDRTPNSPLHF. DNA of the CDR3: TGTGCCAGCCTTTCGGACAGGACTCCAAATTCACCCCTCCACTTT.

The chain employs TRBV5-5 and TRBJ1-4; 10 nucleotides line up with TRBD1. With 4 bases clipped from V and 2 bases from J, the junction kept 5 bases outside the gene matches. Per the germline V gene, CDR1 is SGHKS and CDR2 is YYEKEE (reference sequence). This CDR3 comprises 16 residues. CDR3 in amino acids: CASSKTGGATNEKLFF. CDR3 nucleotide sequence: TGTGCCAGCAGCAAGACAGGGGGCGCGACTAATGAAAAACTGTTTTTT.

V usage is TRBV6-5 and J usage is TRBJ1-1, with no clear D. V dropped 8 bases and J dropped 3 bases, with 13 bases sitting between them. Germline V lookup: CDR1 MNHEY, CDR2 SVGAGI. The CDR3 contains 13 residues. The CDR3 sequence: CASQSQIYTEAFF. The CDR3 DNA sequence: TGTGCCAGCCAATCGCAAATCTACACTGAAGCTTTCTTT.

This clone was observed at least ten times. V is TRBV2 and J is TRBJ1-4; 8 nucleotides agree with TRBD1. Germline CDR1 reads SNHLY; CDR2 reads FYNNEI. The CDR3 has 13 amino acids. The ends lost 8 bases at V and 8 bases at J; junction bases unmatched: 7. The CDR3 DNA reads TGTGCCAGCTCGACAGGGGTGGGGGAAAAACTGTTTTTT. Amino acid sequence: CASSTGVGEKLFF.

This clone occurred once. V usage is TRBV6-6 and J usage is TRBJ2-7, with 9 bases identical to TRBD2. V dropped 5 bases and J dropped 5; count of bases not matched to a gene: 13. The germline gives CDR1 MNHNY, CDR2 SVGAGI (reference sequence). The CDR3 consists of 16 residues. The CDR3 nucleotides read TGTGCCAGCAGTCACGGCGGGAGGGAGCGATCCGACGAGCAGTACTTC. It specifies CASSHGGRERSDEQYF.

This chain connects TRBV27 to TRBJ1-6; no reliable D call. The CDR3 is made up of 12 amino acids. Germline CDR1 is MNHEY and CDR2 is SMNVEV (reference sequence). The V end lost 9 bases, the J end lost 9 bases, and 12 bases lay between the germline ends. CDR3 nucleotide sequence: TGTGCCAGACACGATCGGGTTTCACCCCTCCACTTT. It yields the protein CARHDRVSPLHF.

This rearrangement joins TRBV10-1 to TRBJ2-2, with 7 bases identical to TRBD2. The J segment lost 9 bases and the V segment lost 5 bases, leaving 6 bases of the junction unmatched. Germline V gene lookup returns CDR1 WNHNN and CDR2 SYGVQD (reference sequence). There are 13 residues in the CDR3. CDR3 DNA: TGCGCCAGCAGTCCTAGCGGACCCCGGGAGCTGTTTTTT. As protein: CASSPSGPRELFF.

The chain is built from TRBV7-9 and TRBJ2-7; D unresolved. Looked up from germline, CDR1 is SEHNR and CDR2 is FQNEAQ (reference sequence). V lost 6 bases to trimming and J lost 0 bases, with 12 bases between them. The CDR3 is made up of 14 amino acids. Here the CDR3 reads CASRSDGSSYEQYF. For the CDR3, the DNA is TGTGCCAGCAGGTCGGACGGATCCTCCTACGAGCAGTACTTC.

This clone has a single count. The V and J genes are TRBV6-5 and TRBJ2-3, with no clear D. Germline lookup yields CDR1 MNHEY and CDR2 SVGAGI. The CDR3 length is 13 residues. The V end was cut by 2 bases, the J end by 4 bases, with 7 bases between. CDR3 loop: CASSYLGPDTQYF. The CDR3 nucleotides read TGTGCCAGCAGTTACCTCGGTCCAGATACGCAGTATTTT.

The chain links TRBV5-4 to TRBJ2-3; D is possibly TRBD2 (6 bases). Germline V gene lookup returns CDR1 SGHNT and CDR2 YYREEE (reference sequence). The CDR3 consists of 14 residues. Trimming removed 4 bases at V and 0 bases at J, with 9 bases between. The CDR3 loop is CASSPGTSTDTQYF. The CDR3 coding sequence is TGTGCCAGCAGCCCTGGGACTAGCACAGATACGCAGTATTTT.

The rearrangement joins TRBV29-1 to TRBJ2-7; 8 bases fit TRBD1. The V gene end was trimmed by 3 bases and the J gene end by 1 base; junction bases not matched to a gene: 14. CDR3 length equals 17 residues. Germline V gene data show CDR1 as SQVTM and CDR2 as ANQGSEA. CDR3 bases: TGCAGCGTTGAGGGCTTTAGACAGGGGAGTAGATCCTACGAGCAGTACTTC. Residues: CSVEGFRQGSRSYEQYF.

This clone has a single count. The gene calls are TRBV29-1 and TRBJ2-7; 8 nucleotides agree with TRBD2. The CDR3 is 12 amino acids. Germline assignment: CDR1 SQVTM and CDR2 ANQGSEA. The V gene end was trimmed by 4 bases and the J gene end by 10 bases; junction bases not matched to a gene: 9. CDR3 coding DNA: TGCAGCGTTGGGGAGACTAGCGCCCGTCAGTACTTC. Translation gives CSVGETSARQYF.

In nucleotides, the CDR3 is TGTGCCAGCAGCTCACCGGGACTAGCGGGATATGAGACCCAGTACTTC. This sequence encodes CASSSPGLAGYETQYF. The V gene is TRBV7-2, the J gene TRBJ2-5; TRBD2 agrees at 13 bases. This CDR3 is 16 amino acids long. Unmatched junction bases numbered 7, after V lost 4 bases and J lost 5 bases. Germline assignment: CDR1 SGHTA and CDR2 FQGNSA.

Worth noting for this clone: Other nucleotide sequences from this sample produce the same CDR3. The V gene is TRBV5-1, the J gene TRBJ1-3; no reliable D call. This CDR3 comprises 14 residues. Germline V gene lookup returns CDR1 SGHRS and CDR2 YFSETQ. Trimming took off 0 bases at V and 4 bases at J, with 8 bases between the two ends. In nucleotides, the CDR3 is TGCGCCAGCAGCTTGGGAGGGCTCGGAAACACCATATATTTT. It translates to CASSLGGLGNTIYF. The variable domain in full, completed from reference TRBV5-1 and TRBJ1-3, reads KAGVTQTPRYLIKTRGQQVTLSCSPISGHRSVSWYQQTPGQGLQFLFEYFSETQRNKGNFPGRFSGRQFSNSRSEMNVSTLELGDSALYLCASSLGGLGNTIYFGEGSWLTVV.

The chain uses TRBV7-9 and TRBJ2-7, with 11 bases identical to TRBD2. Per germline, CDR1 SEHNR and CDR2 FQNEAQ (reference sequence). CDR3 length equals 16 residues. With 5 bases clipped from V and 1 base from J, the junction kept 7 bases outside the gene matches. The CDR3 DNA sequence: TGTGCCAGCAGCGCACCCGGGACTAGCGGTTCCTACGAGCAGTACTTC. Its protein is CASSAPGTSGSYEQYF.

This chain joins TRBV19 and TRBJ2-3; TRBD2 matches 13 bases. The germline V gene has CDR1 LNHDA and CDR2 SQIVND (reference sequence). V was pared by 3 bases and J by 7 bases, with 10 bases of the junction left unmatched. The CDR3 contains 17 residues. CDR3 loop: CASSIGPGLAGVNTQYF. CDR3 bases: TGTGCCAGTAGTATTGGCCCCGGACTAGCGGGGGTGAATACGCAGTATTTT.

The chain joins TRBV6-1 to TRBJ1-5, with D possibly matching TRBD1 (5 bases). The germline CDR1 and CDR2 sequences are MNHNS and SASEGT. This CDR3 has 15 amino acids. Trimming stripped 1 base from V and 4 bases from J, with 11 bases between. The CDR3 DNA follows: TGTGCCAGCAGTGAAGGAGACAGATATAATCAGCCCCAGCATTTT. The encoded protein is CASSEGDRYNQPQHF.

The gene calls are TRBV7-9 and TRBJ2-1; tentatively, D is TRBD1 (5 bases). CDR1 is SEHNR and CDR2 is FQNEAQ in the germline V gene (reference sequence). CDR3 length: 15 residues. The ends were cut back, 0 bases at V and 4 bases at J, with 10 bases in the middle. The CDR3 DNA reads TGTGCCAGCAGCTTAGCGCAGGGTTGGTACAATGAGCAGTTCTTC. This encodes CASSLAQGWYNEQFF.

The chain couples TRBV9 to TRBJ2-5, with D perhaps matching TRBD1 or TRBD2 (5 bases each). V lost 0 bases, J lost 4 bases, and 16 bases lay in between. The germline V gene encodes CDR1 SGDLS and CDR2 YYNGEE. The CDR3 is 16 amino acids. CDR3 amino acids: CASSVGGASGRETQYF. The CDR3 DNA follows: TGTGCCAGCAGCGTAGGAGGGGCCTCTGGTAGAGAGACCCAGTACTTC.

The CDR3 sequence: CASRSHSWVEAFF. CDR3 DNA: TGTGCCAGCAGATCCCACAGTTGGGTTGAAGCTTTCTTT. The rearrangement uses TRBV6-5 and TRBJ1-1; the D is unclear. The germline V and J ends were trimmed by 6 bases and 7 bases, with 15 bases remaining between them. Germline V gives CDR1 MNHEY, CDR2 SVGAGI. This CDR3 contains 13 residues.

The rearrangement joins TRBV29-1 to TRBJ1-1; a weak D match, TRBD1 (6 bases). V lost 2 bases, J lost 5 bases, and 15 bases lay in between. The CDR3 contains 14 residues. Germline V gene data show CDR1 as SQVTM and CDR2 as ANQGSEA. This CDR3 is CSVESRGSGTEAFF. DNA for the CDR3: TGCAGCGTTGAAAGCAGGGGCTCGGGTACTGAAGCTTTCTTT.

The chain couples TRBV5-1 to TRBJ2-3; TRBD2 is a possible D gene (6 bases). The CDR3 has 14 residues. Trimming shortened V by 3 bases and J by 9 bases, and 17 bases separated the two germline ends. Germline V gene lookup returns CDR1 SGHRS and CDR2 YFSETQ. DNA of the CDR3: TGCGCCAGCAGCTCCACGGAGACTAGAGGCACGCAGTATTTT. As protein: CASSSTETRGTQYF.

The chain couples TRBV2 to TRBJ2-5; D is unresolved. V lost 6 bases and J lost 1, with 12 bases in between. The CDR3 contains 14 residues. CDR1 and CDR2 (germline): SNHLY, FYNNEI. The DNA for the CDR3 is TGTGCCAGCAGCGGGCAGCCTCTCCAAGAGACCCAGTACTTC. Translated, it gives CASSGQPLQETQYF.